The clone carrying this TCR beta chain has a single count. The investigators sampled blood at baseline, at cycle 4 day 1, and at cycle 7 day 1. Profiling relied on immunoSEQ multiplex PCR, and the TCRdb table lists in-frame clones only, not all of them. Of about 64,000 clones in the sample, about four fifths are singletons; the top ten hold about 2%. The germline CDR1 and CDR2 sequences are SGDLS and YYNGEE. V lost 2 bases to trimming and J lost 0 bases; unmatched junction nucleotides: 1. The CDR3 runs to 15 residues. The data stem from a study of OX40 agonist ivuxolimab in advanced cancers. As for the study in general: Ivuxolimab, which is an agonistic anti-OX40 (CD134) antibody, was administered to the patients.

The TCR was taken from an adult with an advanced solid tumor such as melanoma, head and neck, liver or kidney cancer. V is TRBV9 and J is TRBJ1-4; 7 bases are shared with TRBD1. The sequences come from CD4+ or CD8+ T cells sorted from blood, collected in a trial of the OX40 agonist ivuxolimab. The CDR3 nucleotides are TGTGCCAGCAGCGTTGGGACAGCAACTAATGAAAAACTGTTTTTT. Translated: CASSVGTATNEKLFF.